The TCR beta chain under discussion was sequenced for a study of vaccination and CD4 T cells after COVID-19. Study summary: It was a median about 99 days after diagnosis, with a range of 35 to 161, that post-COVID samples were drawn.

Trimming removed 2 bases from V and 5 bases from J, with 9 bases in between. Germline V gene lookup returns CDR1 SGHTA and CDR2 FQGNSA. The CDR3 consists of 13 residues. Treatment specified: approximately 11-day PBMC culture with coronavirus spike peptide pools or control peptides (ViraFEST assay). The Oncomine TCR Beta short-read assay generated sequence data from the DNA of cultured CD4+ T cells. MiXCR, applied by TCRdb to the PCR reads, yields one record per CDR3 protein. This sample has under 15,000 distinct CDR3 sequences, with 45% to 65% found just once. On this clonotype itself: Its antigen remains unidentified.

Sample: CD4+ T cells from blood, cultured in vitro. This sequence originates from a human donor who had recovered from COVID-19. The rearrangement links TRBV7-2 to TRBJ2-5; D is uncertain. CDR3 in amino acids: CASSLPPAETQYF. In DNA, the CDR3 is TGTGCCAGCAGCTTACCGCCGGCCGAGACCCAGTACTTC.